This TCR beta chain is from a study of response to subunit inactivated influenza vaccine. TCRdb re-called the RT-PCR reads through MiXCR, storing one row per CDR3 protein. Among hundreds of thousands of distinct CDR3 sequences listed, around 14% were seen once. Study-wide results and limits: With each seasonal influenza vaccination, the authors suggested, few new T cells are recruited.

This clonotype was seen only a few times. Its antigen is undetermined. The source material was PBMCs from blood, sampled roughly 12 days after vaccination. This TCR derives from a man aged 50 to 59 who received an inactivated influenza vaccine.

CDR3 DNA sequence: TGTGCCAGCAGTTTGGGGACAGGGGCCGAGCAGTACTTC. Protein product: CASSLGTGAEQYF. The rearrangement links TRBV28 to TRBJ2-7; 10 bases align to TRBD1. There are 13 residues in the CDR3. Per germline, CDR1 MDHEN and CDR2 SYDVKM. V dropped 3 bases and J dropped 6; count of bases not matched to a gene: 2.